This T cell receptor (beta chain) was recorded in a study of identical twins (dated by TCRdb to the mid-2010s). Looking at the study overall: To test whether fetal clonotypes persist, this study deep-sequenced TCR alpha and beta repertoires from monozygotic twins, from unrelated adults of various ages, and from cord blood. To rule out contamination, replicate twin experiments were performed at different times with different library preparation protocols.

For this clonotype: Its antigen has not been determined. It has no much larger one-base neighbor in the sample; base qualities were not kept.

The library was prepared using 5' RACE. Sequencer: Illumina HiSeq 2000. Template switching added a universal primer binding site, and the final cDNA carried a unique molecular identifier that allowed TCR cDNA molecules to be counted accurately. Specific primers in the conserved constant-segment region were used to synthesize first-strand cDNA for the TCR alpha and beta chains. To control for contamination, each cDNA library was double barcoded with a SMART-Mk sample barcode plus Illumina barcodes. Two successive PCR steps introduced TruSeq adapter sequences along with Illumina sample barcodes. The Illumina HiSeq platform was used with custom primers to sequence TCR alpha and beta cDNA libraries. The study's processing was this. Raw reads were processed with MiGEC to extract unique molecular identifiers, and MiXCR was used to determine CDR3 positions. For each individual, recombination models were inferred using an EM algorithm with the repgenHMM and IGoR tools. The tcR package in R was used for shared clonotype analysis, with sharing normalized by the product of cloneset sizes. To study raw recombination without the effects of thymic and clonal selection, out-of-frame nonproductive sequences were analyzed. TCRdb trimmed public reads at Q25 via fastp, called clones via MiXCR and kept in-frame beta chains. CDR3 protein duplicates are merged, each entry listing the most common genes and DNA. TCRdb, not the original authors, processed these V and J calls. The sample includes some 690,000 distinct CDR3 sequences, with less than 25% observed a single time. The top ten constitute around 4.4% of the sample.

V and J are truncated by 5 bases and 0 bases respectively, leaving an intervening sequence of 12 bases. CDR1 and CDR2 are drawn from the germline V gene: SGDLS, YYNGEE. The CDR3 starts with the cysteine, ends with the phenylalanine, and has 15 residues. The read is trimmed to its CDR3 DNA, 45 bases read in frame from base 1. Beyond this particular receptor, the publication reports: In beta out-of-frame sequences, excess twin sharing was weaker, because having fewer shared sequences lowered the signal-to-noise ratio. Abundant cord blood beta clonotypes carried fewer insertions; young adult naive repertoires showed a weaker similar trend, while memory repertoires showed none. In monozygotic twins, recombination models systematically underestimated out-of-frame TCR alpha sharing, but the models matched the sharing seen between unrelated individuals. Out-of-frame TCR alpha sequences shared between twins showed an excess of low generation-probability sequences compared with coincidental sharing between unrelated individuals. Because the same donors could not be followed over many years, the conclusions relied on cross-sectional statistical analysis. Invariant T cells such as MAIT and iNKT could partly confound zero-insertion analyses, although diverse VJ usage argued against such confounding for most clonotypes.

Every donor was a healthy Caucasian. Three pairs of female monozygotic twins, all aged about 18 to 30 years, made up the twin cohort. Peripheral blood mononuclear cells were the source from which RNA for the TCR libraries was isolated. Another study also made use of these data, one on T cells expressing NK-cell markers. The second study also describes: In sorted CD3+CD56+NKG2C+, CD3+CD56+NKG2C- and CD3+CD56-NKG2C+ T-cell subsets from roughly 8 donors, TCR beta-chain repertoires were profiled. Among the eight sequenced donors, only one was HCMV-seronegative, while the other seven were HCMV-seropositive. To restrict sorting to alphabetaTCR-expressing T cells, an anti-gammadeltaTCR antibody was added in several experiments. For several donors, the dominant CD3+CD56+NKG2C+ clonotypes were among the top 10 CD8+ clonotypes and accounted for about 1.0-7.5% of CD8+ T cells. Those dominant clonotypes were again the most abundant among CD3+CD56-NKG2C+ cells in several donors, at about 25-60.1%. Whether the expanded NKG2C-expressing T cell clones were specific for HCMV antigens remained unclear. All eight donors whose samples were sequenced were randomly selected healthy volunteers, three of them men and five women. To determine HCMV serostatus, a commercial ELISA kit was used to detect HCMV-specific IgG in serum. For more than five donors, bulk peripheral blood T-cell repertoires were additionally sequenced from unsorted PBMC. MIGEC was used to demultiplex reads and group reads by UMI, and MiTCR was used to assemble and quantify clonotypes. To exclude erroneous sequences, only TCR cDNA sequences supported by at least two reads were retained. The tcR package was used for downstream repertoire analysis, and clonotypes were matched between fractions using CDR3 nucleotide sequence together with V segment. VDJmatch was used to annotate antigen specificity against VDJdb, with one amino acid substitution in CDR3 allowed.

Material: PBMCs. Here the chain combines TRBV9 and TRBJ2-1; the D assignment is uncertain and may be TRBD1 or TRBD2, with 5 bases supporting each. The TCR originated in a woman aged 18-29 years in good health. The CDR3 in this case is CASSIGTSSYNEQFF. The base sequence is TGTGCCAGCAGTATTGGGACGAGCTCCTACAATGAGCAGTTCTTC.